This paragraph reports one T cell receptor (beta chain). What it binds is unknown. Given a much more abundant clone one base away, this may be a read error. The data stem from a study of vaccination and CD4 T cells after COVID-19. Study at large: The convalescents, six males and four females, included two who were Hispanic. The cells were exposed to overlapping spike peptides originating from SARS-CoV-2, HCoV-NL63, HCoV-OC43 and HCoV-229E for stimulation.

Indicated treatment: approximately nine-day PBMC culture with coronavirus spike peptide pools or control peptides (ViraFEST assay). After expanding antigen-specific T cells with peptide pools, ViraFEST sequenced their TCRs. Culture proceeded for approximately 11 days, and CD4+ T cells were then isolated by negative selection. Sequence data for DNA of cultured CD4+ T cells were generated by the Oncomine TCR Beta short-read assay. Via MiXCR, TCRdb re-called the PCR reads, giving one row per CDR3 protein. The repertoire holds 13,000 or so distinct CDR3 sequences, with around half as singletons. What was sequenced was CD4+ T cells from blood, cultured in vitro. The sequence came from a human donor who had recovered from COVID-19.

CDR3 sequence: CASSLDRALGTEALF. The CDR3 DNA reads as TGTGCCAGCAGCTTAGACAGGGCCTTGGGCACTGAAGCTCTCTTT. V gene TRBV7-6 combines with J gene TRBJ1-1; perhaps TRBD1 as D (6 bases). CDR3 length: 15 amino acids. Germline V CDR1 and CDR2: SGHVS, FNYEAQ.